This entry describes one T cell receptor beta chain. Its antigen is unidentified. Unmatched junction bases numbered 6, after V lost 7 bases and J lost 6 bases. Germline V gene lookup returns CDR1 LNHDA and CDR2 SQIVND (reference sequence). The CDR3 runs 15 residues. The protocol was immunoSEQ multiplex PCR, while the TCRdb copy is restricted to in-frame clones and leaves out a portion. The table lists 100,000 to 120,000 clones, around 93% of them singletons, with around 0.55% in the top ten. These data are taken from a study of graft-versus-host responses after intestinal transplantation. Sequences were derived from unstimulated CD8+ T cells sorted from spleen or lymph node cells, sampled before intestinal transplant. The origin of this receptor is a human donor who received an intestinal transplant. The chain combines TRBV19 with TRBJ2-1; the match to TRBD2 covers 13 bases. This chain's CDR3 is CASTLGLAGINEQFF. The CDR3 DNA follows: TGTGCCAGTACCCTGGGACTAGCGGGAATCAATGAGCAGTTCTTC.